These 11 T cell receptor beta chains came from one sample sequenced in a study of shared clonotypes between healthy human individuals (TCRdb year 2020). Libraries were constructed by the immunoSEQ multiplex PCR assay. In its TCRdb copy, this immuneACCESS table keeps in-frame sequences only and misses some clones. Where compared with another copy, unresolved V genes explain less than half of these, and the others have no known cause. This sample comprises roughly 2.2 million clones, 85% to 95% of them detected only once. The top ten clones comprise about 0.39% of the sample. The sequencing sample was made of naive CD4+ T cells from PBMCs. The cell subset or site label, as the study defines it: CD45RA+ positively selected. These receptors were obtained from a man younger than 35 in good health. Some clones in this sample may be carry-over from other donors' samples.

The CDR3 coding sequence is TGCGCCAGCAGCCGAAGTGTTTTCGAGTCCCGCTCCTACGAGCAGTACTTC. Translating it yields CASSRSVFESRSYEQYF. V gene TRBV4-1 combines with J gene TRBJ2-7; D gene ambiguous. V lost 4 bases and J 0 bases, leaving 19 bases between the germline ends. Germline loops: CDR1 MGHRA, CDR2 YSYEKL. There are 17 residues in the CDR3.

The rearrangement uses TRBV19 and TRBJ1-5; perhaps TRBD1 as D (5 bases). The CDR3 runs 13 residues. CDR1 is LNHDA and CDR2 is SQIVND in the germline V gene (reference sequence). Trimming cost V 5 bases and J 7 bases, with 12 bases left between them. CDR3 loop: CASSPSQGQPQHF. The DNA of the CDR3 is TGTGCCAGTAGTCCCTCCCAGGGACAGCCCCAGCATTTT.

The V call is TRBV10-3, the J call TRBJ1-1; 9 bases align to TRBD1. The CDR3 extends over 15 amino acids. CDR1 is ENHRY and CDR2 is SYGVKD in the germline V gene. The V segment lost 7 bases and the J segment 0 bases; nucleotides outside the gene matches: 6. CDR3 sequence (DNA): TGTGCCATCATGGGACAGGGCAGGATGAACACTGAAGCTTTCTTT. Residues: CAIMGQGRMNTEAFF.

The chain recombines TRBV29-1 with TRBJ2-4; the match to TRBD1 covers 9 bases. Germline V gene data show CDR1 as SQVTM and CDR2 as ANQGSEA. The CDR3 is 13 amino acids. The V segment lost 7 bases and the J segment 6 bases; nucleotides outside the gene matches: 7. The CDR3 reads CSASPGQGNIQYF. CDR3 coding DNA: TGCAGCGCATCACCGGGACAGGGAAACATTCAGTACTTC.

This clone was recorded only once. The V and J genes are TRBV7-2 and TRBJ2-4; weak D call: TRBD2 (6 bases). This CDR3 spans 15 amino acids. Germline CDR1 SGHTA, CDR2 FQGNSA. The V gene lost 0 bases and the J gene lost 7 bases, with 13 bases spanning the gap. This CDR3 reads CASSLAASEVNIQYF. The CDR3 DNA sequence: TGTGCCAGCAGCTTAGCGGCTAGCGAGGTTAACATTCAGTACTTC. Full variable domain (outside the CDR3, taken from reference TRBV7-2 and TRBJ2-4): GAGVSQSPSNKVTEKGKDVELRCDPISGHTALYWYRQSLGQGLEFLIYFQGNSAPDKSGLPSDRFSAERTGGSVSTLTIQRTQQEDSAVYLCASSLAASEVNIQYFGAGTRLSVL.

The chain employs TRBV28 and TRBJ1-1; 8 bases align to TRBD1. Germline lookup yields CDR1 MDHEN and CDR2 SYDVKM. Trimming removed 3 bases from V and 8 bases from J; junction bases left unmatched: 2. The CDR3 has 12 amino acids. CDR3 amino acids: CASSLYRGEAFF. The CDR3 region has the DNA TGTGCCAGCAGTTTGTACAGGGGGGAAGCTTTCTTT.

This CDR3 is CASSSTGTANNEQFF. The CDR3 region has the DNA TGTGCCAGCAGTTCCACCGGGACAGCCAACAATGAGCAGTTCTTC. The gene calls are TRBV28 and TRBJ2-1; 7 nucleotides match TRBD1. The V segment lost 4 bases and the J segment 5 bases; nucleotides outside the gene matches: 8. This CDR3 comprises 15 residues. CDR1 MDHEN and CDR2 SYDVKM come from the germline V gene.

The gene calls are TRBV5-6 and TRBJ2-7; 11 positions agree with TRBD1. The germline V gene encodes CDR1 SGHDT and CDR2 YYEEEE. This CDR3 comprises 14 residues. V trimming: 1 base; J trimming: 6 bases; junction bases outside the gene matches: 3. The CDR3 reads CASSLLGTGGEQYF. The CDR3 coding sequence is TGTGCCAGCAGCTTGTTGGGGACAGGGGGCGAGCAGTACTTC. Variable domain in full (rest from reference TRBV5-6 and TRBJ2-7): DAGVTQSPTHLIKTRGQQVTLRCSPKSGHDTVSWYQQALGQGPQFIFQYYEEEERQRGNFPDRFSGHQFPNYSSELNVNALLLGDSALYLCASSLLGTGGEQYFGPGTRLTVT.

J is TRBJ2-2 and V is TRBV28; 7 nucleotides agree with TRBD1. V lost 5 bases to trimming and J lost 5 bases; unmatched junction nucleotides: 11. This CDR3 has 16 residues. The germline V gene encodes CDR1 MDHEN and CDR2 SYDVKM. This CDR3 reads CASSGQDRAGTGELFF. CDR3 in DNA: TGTGCCAGCAGTGGACAAGACAGGGCCGGGACCGGGGAGCTGTTTTTT.

The chain joins TRBV5-4 to TRBJ1-2, with a weak D call TRBD1 (5 bases). Per the germline V gene, CDR1 is SGHNT and CDR2 is YYREEE (reference sequence). The CDR3 runs to 14 residues. Deletions cut 0 bases from V and 6 bases from J, with 12 bases between. CDR3 sequence (DNA): TGTGCCAGCAGCTTGGGGCAGGGAAGGGATGGCTACACCTTC. This gives the protein CASSLGQGRDGYTF.

The chain uses TRBV6-1 and TRBJ2-7, with 7 bases matching TRBD1. CDR3 size: 14 residues. Looked up from germline, CDR1 is MNHNS and CDR2 is SASEGT. The V and J ends lost 6 bases and 2 bases, in that order; junction bases with no gene match: 7. CDR3 region: CASRGTVRTYEQYF. The CDR3 bases are TGTGCCAGCAGGGGGACAGTCCGAACCTACGAGCAGTACTTC.